What follows is one TCR beta chain and its context. Its specificity is not known. Per sample, roughly 0.45 micrograms of biopsy DNA were TCRB immunosequenced. The assay was immunoSEQ multiplex PCR, and TCRdb's table has in-frame clones only and misses some. The sample lists 2,000 to 2,500 clones, approximately 84% seen once, with 7% to 8% in the top ten. These data belong to a study of T cell repertoires in ileal Crohn's disease. The CDR3 sequence is 14 residues long. CDR1 is MNHNS and CDR2 is SASEGT in the germline V gene. V shed 5 bases and J shed 6 bases, with 16 bases lying between them. Patients were adults with ileal or ileocolonic Crohn's disease needing resection. Study-level points and caveats: All patients with clonality above 26.8% had endoscopic recurrence. Clonal expansions were more frequent in active smokers than non-smokers at surgery.

This chain joins TRBV6-1 and TRBJ1-1, with D perhaps matching TRBD1 (5 bases). Sequenced: ileal tissue. This TCR derives from an adult with Crohn's disease. Here the CDR3 reads CASSPEGGAPEAFF. CDR3 DNA: TGTGCCAGCAGTCCCGAGGGTGGGGCTCCTGAAGCTTTCTTT.